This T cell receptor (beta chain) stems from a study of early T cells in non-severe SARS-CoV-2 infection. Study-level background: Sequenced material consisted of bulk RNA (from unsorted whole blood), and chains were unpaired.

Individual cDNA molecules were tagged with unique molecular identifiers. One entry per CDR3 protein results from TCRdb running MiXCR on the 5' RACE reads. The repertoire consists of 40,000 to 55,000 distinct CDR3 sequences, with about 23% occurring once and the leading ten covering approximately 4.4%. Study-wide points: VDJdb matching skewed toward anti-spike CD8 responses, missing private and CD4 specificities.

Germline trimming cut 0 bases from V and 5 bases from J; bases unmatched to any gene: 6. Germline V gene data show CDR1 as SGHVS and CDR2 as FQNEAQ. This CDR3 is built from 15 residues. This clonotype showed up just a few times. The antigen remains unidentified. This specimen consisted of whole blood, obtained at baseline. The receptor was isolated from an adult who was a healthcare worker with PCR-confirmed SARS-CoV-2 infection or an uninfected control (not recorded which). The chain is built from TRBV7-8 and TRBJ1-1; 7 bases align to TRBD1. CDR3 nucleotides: TGTGCCAGCAGCTTAGCGAACAGGGGAGGGACTGAAGCTTTCTTT. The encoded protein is CASSLANRGGTEAFF.